This paragraph covers one T cell receptor (beta chain) sequence. Its antigen is unidentified. This CDR3 comprises 14 residues. The V segment lost 10 bases and the J segment 1 base; nucleotides outside the gene matches: 7. CDR1 and CDR2 from the germline V gene are SEHNR and FQNEAQ (reference sequence). This entry is derived from a study of early T cells in non-severe SARS-CoV-2 infection. Overall study: Unpaired chains resulted from sequencing bulk RNA of unsorted whole blood.

Study results and caveats: VDJdb matching favored anti-spike CD8 responses, missing private and CD4 specificities.

Researchers attached unique molecular identifiers to individual cDNA molecules. TCRdb itself ran the 5' RACE reads through MiXCR, one entry per CDR3 protein. The top ten hold 1.3% of the sample, which has about 99,000 distinct CDR3 sequences, 16% seen once. The sample comprised whole blood. The rearrangement links TRBV7-9 to TRBJ2-5, with 9 bases fitting TRBD2. The source of this sequence is an adult who was a healthcare worker with PCR-confirmed SARS-CoV-2 infection or an uninfected control (not recorded which). The CDR3, as DNA: TGTGCCACGGGCCAAGCGGGAGGCCAAGAGACCCAGTACTTC. As protein: CATGQAGGQETQYF.